What follows is one T cell receptor (delta chain) and its context. Its target is not known. The CDR3 has 18 amino acids. V lost 1 base and J 2 bases, leaving 20 bases between the germline ends. Looked up from germline, CDR1 is TSWWSYY and CDR2 is QGS. This record belongs to a study of Vδ1+ human thymocytes. Study results and limitations: Thymic delta-chain repertoires held 15% to 20% Vdelta2 sequences and few Vdelta3, despite high sort purity. Highly polyclonal TRG and TRD repertoires with Gaussian CDR3 length distributions appeared in thymus. Unexpected Vdelta2 sequences could cause misinterpretation of bulk repertoire data.

The template was reverse-transcribed extracted RNA. The CDR3 regions were amplified by multiplex PCR from V-gene primers to a constant-region primer. TCRdb re-called clones from the multiplex PCR reads via CATT. The table shows around 56,000 delta-chain clones, with more than 12% occurring only once. Vdelta1+ thymocyte sorts reached between about 97% and 99.6% purity. This receptor was identified in a girl in the first two years of life who had congenital heart surgery. The rearrangement links TRDV1 to TRDJ1, with D maybe TRDD3 (6 bases). The specimen was Vdelta1+ gamma-delta thymocytes from the thymus. Subset given: FACS-sorted CD3+ TCRalphabeta- TCRVdelta1+ TCRVdelta2- thymocytes. As DNA, the CDR3 is TGTGCTCTTGGGGAACACAGGATACCCCAATTGAGGACCGATAAACTCATCTTT. It specifies CALGEHRIPQLRTDKLIF.